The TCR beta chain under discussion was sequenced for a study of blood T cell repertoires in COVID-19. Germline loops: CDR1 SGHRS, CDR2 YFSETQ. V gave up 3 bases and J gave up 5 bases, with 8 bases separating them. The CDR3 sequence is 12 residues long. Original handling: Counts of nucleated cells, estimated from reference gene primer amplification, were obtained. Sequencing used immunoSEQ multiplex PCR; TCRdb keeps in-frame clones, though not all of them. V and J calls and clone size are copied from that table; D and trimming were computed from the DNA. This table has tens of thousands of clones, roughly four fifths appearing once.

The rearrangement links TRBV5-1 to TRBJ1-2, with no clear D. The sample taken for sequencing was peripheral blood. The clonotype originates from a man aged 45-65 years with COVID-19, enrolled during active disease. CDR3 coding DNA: TGCGCCAGCAGCTCCTCGGGGTATGGCTACACCTTC. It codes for CASSSSGYGYTF.